This T cell receptor (beta chain) was captured in a study of T cell repertoires in cytomegalovirus infection. In the case of this clonotype: Its antigen remains unidentified.

In TCRdb, the reads were re-called with MiXCR into one record per CDR3 protein. The table lists approximately 140,000 distinct CDR3 sequences, about 6.5% of them singletons. Study-wide points: Summed public TCR beta family frequency identified CMV carriers bearing the relevant HLA. Dominating the ex vivo response were TCR beta clonotypes that were CMV-specific and HLA-C-restricted.

There are 13 residues in the CDR3. Germline loops: CDR1 SGHTA, CDR2 FQGNSA. The V gene lost 3 bases and the J gene lost 8 bases, with 11 bases spanning the gap. Source material: PBMCs. This TCR came from a human donor in good health (CMV status not recorded). Some clones in this sample may be carry-over from other donors' samples. The chain is built from TRBV7-2 and TRBJ1-5; D is unresolved. The CDR3 DNA reads TGTGCCAGCAGCTTTGGGCGTTATAAGCCCCAGCATTTT. As protein: CASSFGRYKPQHF.